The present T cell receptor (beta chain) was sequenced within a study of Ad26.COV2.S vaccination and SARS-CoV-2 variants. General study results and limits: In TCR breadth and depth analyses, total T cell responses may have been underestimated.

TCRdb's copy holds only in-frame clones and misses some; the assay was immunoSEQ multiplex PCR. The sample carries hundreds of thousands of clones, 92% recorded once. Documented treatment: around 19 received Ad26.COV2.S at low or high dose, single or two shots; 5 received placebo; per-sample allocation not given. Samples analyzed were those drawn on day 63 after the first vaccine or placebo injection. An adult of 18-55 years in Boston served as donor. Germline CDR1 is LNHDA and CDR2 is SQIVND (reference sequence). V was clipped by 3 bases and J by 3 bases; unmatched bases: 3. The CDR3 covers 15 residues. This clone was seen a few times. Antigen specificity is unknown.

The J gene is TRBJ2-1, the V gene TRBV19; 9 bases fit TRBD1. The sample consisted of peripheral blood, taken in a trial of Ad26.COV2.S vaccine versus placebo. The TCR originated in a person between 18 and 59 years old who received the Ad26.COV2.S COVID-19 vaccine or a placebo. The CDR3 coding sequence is TGTGCCAGTAGTATCTGGGACAGGGTCTACAATGAGCAGTTCTTC. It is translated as CASSIWDRVYNEQFF. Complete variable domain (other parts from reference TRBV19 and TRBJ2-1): DGGITQSPKYLFRKEGQNVTLSCEQNLNHDAMYWYRQDPGQGLRLIYYSQIVNDFQKGDIAEGYSVSREKKESFPLTVTSAQKNPTAFYLCASSIWDRVYNEQFFGPGTRLTVL.